The 10 T cell receptor beta chains below all came from one sample that was sequenced in a study of cytomegalovirus exposure and HLA in healthy donors. The PCR was carried out with 60 Vbeta primers and 13 Jbeta primers. Sequencing used immunoSEQ multiplex PCR; TCRdb keeps in-frame clones, though not all of them. The sample table includes some 21,000 clones. Sequences were obtained from PBMCs. The receptors shown here come from a man in his 60s in good health and CMV-seropositive.

The chain employs TRBV5-1 and TRBJ1-2; 9 bases match TRBD1. The CDR3 loop spans 15 amino acids. J lost 7 bases, V lost 0 bases, and 7 bases had no gene match. The germline V gene has CDR1 SGHRS and CDR2 YFSETQ. In DNA, the CDR3 is TGCGCCAGCAGCTTGGCCGGGACAGGGCCTCCTGGCTACACCTTC. This encodes CASSLAGTGPPGYTF.

CDR3 DNA sequence: TGCGCCAGCAGCCAGGCTAGCGTCGCCTACGAGCAGTACTTC. It codes for CASSQASVAYEQYF. The chain employs TRBV5-1 and TRBJ2-7; a weak D match, TRBD2 (6 bases). Germline loops: CDR1 SGHRS, CDR2 YFSETQ. Trimming left V 4 bases short and J 2 bases short, with 13 bases between. This CDR3 has 14 residues.

This CDR3 reads CASRRTGYNQPQHF. CDR3 DNA sequence: TGTGCCAGTAGGAGGACAGGGTACAATCAGCCCCAGCATTTT. The J gene is TRBJ1-5, the V gene TRBV19, with 8 bases lining up with TRBD1. Germline CDR1 reads LNHDA; CDR2 reads SQIVND (reference sequence). V lost 6 bases, J lost 3 bases, and 4 bases stayed unmatched. The CDR3 has 14 amino acids.

The chain joins TRBV25-1 to TRBJ1-4, with 7 nucleotides matching TRBD1. The J segment lost 8 bases and the V segment lost 4 bases, leaving 7 bases of the junction unmatched. CDR3 size: 14 residues. The V gene's germline CDR1 is MGHDK and CDR2 SYGVNS. For the CDR3, the DNA is TGTGCCAGCAGTGCCGACAGGGATCGCGAAAAACTGTTTTTT. Amino acid sequence: CASSADRDREKLFF.

The J gene is TRBJ2-3, the V gene TRBV29-1, with 8 bases aligning to TRBD2. With V trimmed by 4 bases and J by 6 bases, 9 bases remained unmatched. Germline assignment: CDR1 SQVTM and CDR2 ANQGSEA. The CDR3 has 14 residues. This chain's CDR3 is CSVASGSPTDTQYF. CDR3 DNA sequence: TGCAGCGTTGCAAGCGGGAGTCCAACGGATACGCAGTATTTT.

V gene TRBV19 combines with J gene TRBJ1-1, with a tentative D call TRBD1 (6 bases). The CDR3 consists of 13 residues. Germline values: CDR1 LNHDA, CDR2 SQIVND (reference sequence). V was shortened by 1 base and J by 8 bases, with 11 bases between the two germline ends. CDR3 residues: CASSIGGPTEAFF. The CDR3 coding sequence is TGTGCCAGTAGTATAGGGGGGCCAACCGAAGCTTTCTTT. The whole variable domain, filled in from reference TRBV19 and TRBJ1-1, reads DGGITQSPKYLFRKEGQNVTLSCEQNLNHDAMYWYRQDPGQGLRLIYYSQIVNDFQKGDIAEGYSVSREKKESFPLTVTSAQKNPTAFYLCASSIGGPTEAFFGQGTRLTVV.

The chain uses TRBV15 and TRBJ2-3; 7 bases line up with TRBD2. Per germline, CDR1 LNHNV and CDR2 YYDKDF (reference sequence). This CDR3 has 15 amino acids. J gave up 2 bases and V 6 bases, and 8 bases lay outside the gene matches. The chain's CDR3 is CATRLEGLYTDTQYF. The CDR3 DNA reads as TGTGCCACCAGATTGGAGGGACTATACACAGATACGCAGTATTTT.

The chain combines TRBV6-4 with TRBJ1-1; D gene ambiguous. The germline V gene encodes CDR1 MRHNA and CDR2 SNTAGT. With 8 bases removed from V and 1 base from J, the gap between germline ends came to 11 bases. The CDR3 has 13 residues. In DNA form, the CDR3 reads TGTGCCAGCCGCGCGAACGGGAACACTGAAGCTTTCTTT. Residues: CASRANGNTEAFF.

The chain recombines TRBV6-5 with TRBJ2-1; TRBD1 matches at 7 bases. Germline V gives CDR1 MNHEY, CDR2 SVGAGI. V lost 5 bases to trimming and J lost 6 bases; unmatched junction nucleotides: 7. This CDR3 is 14 amino acids long. CDR3 sequence: CASSRTGTTNEQFF. DNA of the CDR3: TGTGCCAGCAGTCGGACAGGCACGACCAATGAGCAGTTCTTC.

This chain connects TRBV7-2 to TRBJ1-1, with D possibly TRBD1 on 5 matching bases. Germline V gene lookup returns CDR1 SGHTA and CDR2 FQGNSA. With 7 bases removed from V and 4 bases from J, the gap between germline ends came to 16 bases. The CDR3 sequence is 14 residues long. DNA of the CDR3: TGTGCCAGCACCTCCCAGGGCTGGGGCACTGAAGCTTTCTTT. It encodes CASTSQGWGTEAFF.